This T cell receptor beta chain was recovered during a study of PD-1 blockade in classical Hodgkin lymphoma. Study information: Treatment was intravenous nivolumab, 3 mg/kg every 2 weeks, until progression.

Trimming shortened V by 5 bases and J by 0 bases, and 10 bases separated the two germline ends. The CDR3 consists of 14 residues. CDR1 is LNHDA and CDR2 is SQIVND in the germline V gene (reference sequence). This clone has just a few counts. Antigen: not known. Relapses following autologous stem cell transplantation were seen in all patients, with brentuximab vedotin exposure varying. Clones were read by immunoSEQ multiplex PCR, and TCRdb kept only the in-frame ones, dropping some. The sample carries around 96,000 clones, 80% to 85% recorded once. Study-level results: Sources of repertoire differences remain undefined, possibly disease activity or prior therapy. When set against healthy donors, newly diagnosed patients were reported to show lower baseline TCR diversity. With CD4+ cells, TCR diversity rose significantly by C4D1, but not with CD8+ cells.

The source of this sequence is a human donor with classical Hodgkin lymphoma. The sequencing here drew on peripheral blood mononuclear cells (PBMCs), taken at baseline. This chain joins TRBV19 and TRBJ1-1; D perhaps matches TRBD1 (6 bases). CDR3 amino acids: CASSLRGLNTEAFF. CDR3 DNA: TGTGCCAGTAGTCTCAGGGGCCTGAACACTGAAGCTTTCTTT.